This T cell receptor (beta chain) was sequenced in a study of blood T cell repertoires in COVID-19. Germline assignment: CDR1 SEHNR and CDR2 FQNEAQ (reference sequence). Trimming took 5 bases from V and 5 from J, leaving 12 bases between them. This CDR3 is built from 13 residues. Measured with immunoSEQ multiplex PCR; TCRdb has only the in-frame clones, and not every one. The sample lists 75,000 to 100,000 clones; over 75% were seen once. Sequenced material: peripheral blood. This TCR came from a woman aged 80 or older with acute or convalescent COVID-19. The chain uses TRBV7-9 and TRBJ2-5, with D possibly matching TRBD2 (5 bases). As DNA, the CDR3 is TGTGCCAGCAGCACTCGACCGGGGGAGACCCAGTACTTC. It translates to CASSTRPGETQYF.